This T cell receptor (beta chain) was found in a study of T cells after yellow fever vaccination. Overall study results and limits: Clones that expanded after primary vaccination mostly reappeared after the booster (just under 98% CD4, roughly 87% CD8). Of the clonotypes, a small share occurred in both CD4 and CD8 compartments. High-abundance clonotypes from the bulk population could contaminate FACS-sorted repertoires.

Synthesis of TCR cDNA relied on 5'RACE template switching, which attached a universal primer site and UMIs. TCRdb passed the 5' RACE reads through MiXCR, listing each CDR3 protein once. The sample has about 300,000 distinct CDR3 sequences; less than 9.5% are singletons. This CDR3 is 17 amino acids long. Trimming at V came to 2 bases and at J to 5 bases, leaving 9 bases not matched to a gene. CDR1 and CDR2 from the germline V gene are MNHEY and SVGEGT. To note about this clonotype: Its antigen is unidentified.

The source of this sequence is a man between 18 and 35 years old who received the YFV17D yellow fever vaccine. The sample consisted of CD4+ T cells sorted from PBMCs, taken 5 days after the yellow fever booster vaccination. This sequence joins TRBV6-2 or TRBV6-3 and TRBJ2-1, with TRBD2 matching over 10 bases. CDR3 amino acids: CASSYHLERGGHNEQFF. CDR3 bases: TGTGCCAGCAGTTACCATTTGGAGCGGGGGGGCCACAATGAGCAGTTCTTC.